This T cell receptor beta chain was sequenced for a study of blood T cell repertoires in COVID-19. Study as a whole: The samples span acute and convalescent COVID-19 from the United States, Italy and Spain. T cells, B-cell-depleted T cells, or PBMCs supplied cDNA or gDNA.

As originally analysed: Amplification of reference gene primers provided the estimated nucleated cell counts. This table comes from immunoSEQ multiplex PCR, and its TCRdb copy is limited to in-frame clones, with some not included. The DNA was the basis for D and trimming; V, J and clone size are from that table. The top ten clones hold around 27% of a sample with about 40,000 clones, more than 65% of them seen once. The germline V and J ends were trimmed by 8 bases and 3 bases, with 17 bases remaining between them. From germline, CDR1 is SGHAT and CDR2 FQNNGV. The CDR3 has 14 residues. The sequence derives from a man older than 75 with acute or convalescent COVID-19. The chain joins TRBV11-2 to TRBJ2-7; a weak D match, TRBD2 (5 bases). Sequencing was carried out using peripheral blood. As DNA, the CDR3 is TGTGCCAGCGGTCCTTTGTCGGGGAACTACGAGCAGTACTTC. Amino acid sequence: CASGPLSGNYEQYF.